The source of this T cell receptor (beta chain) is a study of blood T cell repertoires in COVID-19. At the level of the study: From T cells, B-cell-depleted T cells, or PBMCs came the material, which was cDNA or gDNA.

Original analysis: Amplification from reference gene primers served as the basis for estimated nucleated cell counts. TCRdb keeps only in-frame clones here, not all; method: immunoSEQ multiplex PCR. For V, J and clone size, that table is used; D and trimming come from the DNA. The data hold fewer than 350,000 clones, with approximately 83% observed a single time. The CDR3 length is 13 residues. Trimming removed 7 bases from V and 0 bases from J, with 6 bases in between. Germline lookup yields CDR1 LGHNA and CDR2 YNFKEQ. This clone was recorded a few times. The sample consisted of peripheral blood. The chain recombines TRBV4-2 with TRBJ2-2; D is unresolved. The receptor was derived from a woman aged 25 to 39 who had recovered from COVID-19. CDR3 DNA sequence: TGTGCCAGCACAGCCCCGAACACCGGGGAGCTGTTTTTT. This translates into CASTAPNTGELFF.